The rows below give T cell receptor beta chains drawn from one sample of a study of T cells in Graves' hyperthyroidism and ophthalmopathy. TCRdb re-analysed the multiplex PCR reads in MiXCR, keeping a single row per CDR3 protein. Among about 610,000 distinct CDR3 sequences, roughly 50% were seen once, and the ten largest hold roughly 7.7%. The sequenced sample was peripheral blood or thyroid tissue (not recorded which). The source is a woman aged 18-29 years with Graves' hyperthyroidism. CDR3s include the opening cysteine and the closing phenylalanine or tryptophan. D genes are given only for firm matches. A clone size is listed for some rows: how often the clone was seen (once, few, many), or a class if it is expanded.

v_call	j_call	d_call	clone_size	cdr3_nt	cdr3_aa
TRBV7-9	TRBJ1-5	TRBD1	many	TGTGCCAGCAGCCTACAGGGGACGAGCAATCAGCCCCAGCATTTT	CASSLQGTSNQPQHF
TRBV4-1	TRBJ1-2	.	many	TGCGCCAGCAGCCAAGATTGGCGGCCAGCACAAACCTTC	CASSQDWRPAQTF
TRBV7-9	TRBJ1-2	TRBD1	.	TGTGCCAGCAGGGAACAGGGGGTCACCTATGGCTACACCTTC	CASREQGVTYGYTF
TRBV5-8	TRBJ1-6	.	many	TGTGCCAGCAGCCAGAACAGGGAATTAGATTCACCCCTCCACTTT	CASSQNRELDSPLHF
TRBV5-1	TRBJ2-2	TRBD1	.	TGCGCCAGCAGCCACGAGGGACAGGGGGCCCCTAACACCGGGGAGCTGTTTTTT	CASSHEGQGAPNTGELFF
TRBV30	TRBJ2-7	TRBD1	once	TGTGCCTGGAGTAAGGGGGCTGAGGACGAGCAGTACTTC	CAWSKGAEDEQYF
TRBV7-8	TRBJ2-1	.	.	TGTGCCAGCAGTTCGCGGGGACCTTTATACAATGAGCAGTTCTTC	CASSSRGPLYNEQFF
TRBV2	TRBJ2-2	.	many	TGTGCCAGCGGGTCAGCGAGGCCCGGGGAGCTGTTTTTT	CASGSARPGELFF
TRBV2	TRBJ2-6	.	few	TGTGCCAGCAGTTTAGGGCTAGCTGGGGCCAACGTCCTGACTTTC	CASSLGLAGANVLTF
TRBV11-1	TRBJ2-7	.	.	TGTGCCAGCAGCTTCTGGCCAACGAACACCGGGGAGCAGTACTTC	CASSFWPTNTGEQYF
TRBV29-1	TRBJ1-5	.	few	TGCGGCGTTGAGACCGGGGGTAGCAATCAGCCCCAGCATTTT	CGVETGGSNQPQHF
TRBV19	TRBJ1-5	.	.	TGTGCCAGTAGTATTAGAGGAGAGAGCAATCAGCCCCAGCATTTT	CASSIRGESNQPQHF
TRBV2	TRBJ2-5	TRBD2	.	TGTGCCAGCAGACGACTAGCGGGAGGGGTCCAAGAGACCCAGTACTTC	CASRRLAGGVQETQYF
TRBV6-1	TRBJ1-2	.	.	TGTGCCGCCAGTGAACCAGGGGTCGGGGGCTACACCTTC	CAASEPGVGGYTF
TRBV12-3/TRBV12-4	TRBJ1-1	.	many	TGTGCCAGCAGTTTCGGGCAGGGCACTGAAGCTTTCTTT	CASSFGQGTEAFF
TRBV27	TRBJ1-1	TRBD1	.	TGTGCCAGCACAAGGACAGGGGGGAACACTGAAGCTTTCTTT	CASTRTGGNTEAFF
TRBV29-1	TRBJ1-2	.	many	TGCAGCACTCGAGGGGTCTATGGCTACACCTTC	CSTRGVYGYTF
TRBV20-1	TRBJ2-7	.	many	TGCAGTGCCACGGGGACACTCACTACCTACGAGCAGTACTTC	CSATGTLTTYEQYF
TRBV6-4	TRBJ1-1	TRBD1	many	TGTGCCAGCAGTCCTTATGGGACAGGTCTAAACACTGAAGCTTTCTTT	CASSPYGTGLNTEAFF
TRBV19	TRBJ1-2	.	many	TGTGCCAGTCCCCCCGCGAGAGTCTATGGCTACACCTTC	CASPPARVYGYTF
TRBV6-1	TRBJ2-5	.	many	TGTGCCATCGATAAAGGACAGATCCAAGAGACCCAGTACTTC	CAIDKGQIQETQYF
TRBV2	TRBJ2-5	.	many	TGTGCCAGCGGCGAGGGTTCAGAGACCCAGTACTTC	CASGEGSETQYF
TRBV10-3	TRBJ2-7	TRBD2	many	TGTGCCATCAGTGAGTCGATCCTAGCGGGGGTCTCCTACGAGCAGTACTTC	CAISESILAGVSYEQYF
TRBV6-5	TRBJ2-5	.	.	TGTGCCAGCAGTCCTGCCTTTAGACAAGAGTCCCAGTACTTC	CASSPAFRQESQYF
TRBV7-2	TRBJ2-1	.	.	TGTGCCAGCATCCCGGGACTGGATCGCGATGAGCAGTTCTTC	CASIPGLDRDEQFF
TRBV4-1	TRBJ1-1	.	many	TGCGCCAGCAGCCCAGGTGGAACAGGGAACACTGAAGCTTTCTTT	CASSPGGTGNTEAFF
TRBV5-4	TRBJ2-2	TRBD1	many	TGTGCCAGCAGCTTGTGGGCAGGGGGAACCGGGGAGCTGTTTTTT	CASSLWAGGTGELFF
TRBV11-1	TRBJ1-2	.	once	.	CASSFYICSAGGVVYGYTF
TRBV7-7	TRBJ2-1	.	.	TGTGCCAGCAGCTTACGTAAGACAGGCGCTAACAATGAGCAGTTCTTC	CASSLRKTGANNEQFF
TRBV9	TRBJ1-4	.	.	TGTGCCAGCAGCGTAGAGGACTGGGAAGAAAAACTGTTTTTT	CASSVEDWEEKLFF
TRBV19	TRBJ1-5	.	many	TGTGCCAGTAGTATAGTGGGGACCCCAAATCAGCCCCAGCATTTT	CASSIVGTPNQPQHF
TRBV19	TRBJ1-5	.	many	TGTGCCAGTAGTAGGGGCGGACAGCCCCAGCATTTT	CASSRGGQPQHF
TRBV10-3	TRBJ2-5	.	.	TGTGCCAGCACCACTGGGGGGCTGGGAGAGACCCAGTACTTC	CASTTGGLGETQYF
TRBV6-1	TRBJ1-2	TRBD1	few	TGTGCCAGCAGTGAAGATTTCTTCGGGACAGGAGTAACTAACTATGGCTACACCTTC	CASSEDFFGTGVTNYGYTF
TRBV27	TRBJ2-5	TRBD1	.	TGTGCCAGCAGCGGACGGGACAGGCCGACCTTGGAGACCCAGTACTTC	CASSGRDRPTLETQYF
TRBV7-9	TRBJ2-5	TRBD2	many	TGTGCCAGCAGCTTAAAGACTAGCGGAGGGGGGGAGACCCAGTACTTC	CASSLKTSGGGETQYF
TRBV24-1	TRBJ1-5	.	.	TGTGCCACAACTAGCGGGAGGGTTAATAGCAATCAGCCCCAGCATTTT	CATTSGRVNSNQPQHF
TRBV2	TRBJ2-7	TRBD2	.	TGTGCCAGCACCACTAGCGGGAGTGGCAACGAGCAGTACTTC	CASTTSGSGNEQYF
TRBV7-8	TRBJ2-2	.	.	TGTGCCAGCAGCTTATCCCACCCCGACGGCGGGGAGCTGTTTTTT	CASSLSHPDGGELFF
TRBV19	TRBJ2-7	.	.	TGTGCCAGTAGTAAGGGGCAATCCTACGAGCAGTACTTC	CASSKGQSYEQYF
TRBV6-5	TRBJ1-6	TRBD1	many	TGTGCCAGCAGTCTACTTGGACAGGGGAATAATTCACCCCTCCACTTT	CASSLLGQGNNSPLHF
TRBV15	TRBJ2-2	.	many	TGTGCCACCAATTTGAGAAACACCGGGGAGCTGTTTTTT	CATNLRNTGELFF
TRBV29-1	TRBJ1-5	.	.	TGCAGCGTTGCGGACAGTTATAGCAATCAGCCCCAGCACTTT	CSVADSYSNQPQHF
TRBV5-1	TRBJ2-3	.	.	TGCGCCAGCAGCTTGGTTGGTAGAGATACGCAGTATTTT	CASSLVGRDTQYF
TRBV20-1	TRBJ1-4	.	few	TGCAGTGCTAGGGGGGCCGGGGGACGCCATGCAACTAATGAAAAACTGTTTTTT	CSARGAGGRHATNEKLFF
TRBV10-3	TRBJ1-2	TRBD1	few	TGTGCCATCAGCGGGACAGGGTCTGGAAACACCTTC	CAISGTGSGNTF
TRBV20-1	TRBJ2-7	TRBD2	few	TGCAGTGCTAGAGAGGGACTAGCGGGGGAGCAGTACTTC	CSAREGLAGEQYF